The sequence of this T cell receptor (beta chain) was determined in a study of T cell responses to AZD1222 COVID-19 vaccine. Across the study: Both about-4-week and about-12-week second-dose recipients were combined. Findings and limits, study-wide: Baseline serostatus was positive in only six AZD1222 recipients. Clonal diversity was possibly underestimated, and the donors were mostly white British, with more females.

Produced via immunoSEQ multiplex PCR; TCRdb's table is partial and in-frame only. The table includes roughly 93,000 clones, 80% to 90% detected once. In this sample, this clone turned up a few times. Its antigen remains unknown. Germline V gene data show CDR1 as SNHLY and CDR2 as FYNNEI. The CDR3 extends over 17 amino acids. V lost 6 bases and J lost 4; bases outside the gene matches: 17. The receptor comes from an adult in good health. Source: peripheral blood, taken on day 0 of AZD1222 vaccination. The gene calls are TRBV2 and TRBJ2-7; the match to TRBD1 covers 8 bases. CDR3 sequence (DNA): TGTGCCAGCAGCCCTGAGATGCCCGGGACAGGTCTATACGAGCAGTACTTC. Encoded protein: CASSPEMPGTGLYEQYF.